This T cell receptor (beta chain) is from a study of T cell repertoires in cytomegalovirus infection. Across the whole study: CMV epitopes, recently identified HLA-C-restricted and well-studied HLA-B-restricted, were used. Public TCR beta signatures indicated both CMV infection and matching HLA type.

Whole-study findings and limits: It was HLA-C-restricted CMV-specific TCR beta clonotypes that dominated the response ex vivo.

Worth noting for this clonotype: What it binds is unknown.

One entry per CDR3 protein results from TCRdb running MiXCR on the reads. The top ten clones hold 10% to 15% of a sample with roughly 990,000 distinct CDR3 sequences, roughly 30% of them seen once. Germline CDR1 reads DFQATT; CDR2 reads SNEGSKA (reference sequence). V shed 6 bases, J shed 4 bases, and the junction held 7 bases outside the gene matches. This CDR3 comprises 15 residues. This chain links TRBV20-1 with TRBJ2-7, with 15 bases lining up with TRBD2. The TCR comes from a human donor in good health (CMV status not recorded). Some clones in this sample may be carry-over from other donors' samples. The specimen was cultured CD8+ T cells from PBMCs, collected from culture after CMV antigen stimulation. The CDR3 region has the DNA TGCAGTGCAGGGACTAGCGGGGGGACCTTTTACGAGCAGTACTTC. Encoded protein: CSAGTSGGTFYEQYF.